The 26 T cell receptor beta chains reported below all come from one sample, sequenced in a study of control samples from healthy donors and cancer patients. Profiling relied on immunoSEQ multiplex PCR, and the TCRdb table lists in-frame clones only, not all of them. The sample shows 40,000 to 45,000 clones, more than 65% of them seen only once. The sequenced sample was formalin-fixed, paraffin-embedded tissue. These receptors all come from a male donor with melanoma.

V and J are TRBV6-5 and TRBJ1-1, with D tentatively TRBD1 (5 bases). The CDR3 spans 14 residues. V lost 0 bases and J 5 bases, leaving 10 bases between the germline ends. The germline V gene encodes CDR1 MNHEY and CDR2 SVGAGI. The CDR3 DNA follows: TGTGCCAGCAGTTACTCGGGGGTGGGAACTGAAGCTTTCTTT. The encoded protein is CASSYSGVGTEAFF.

J is TRBJ2-2 and V is TRBV5-1, with D uncertain. Germline V gene lookup returns CDR1 SGHRS and CDR2 YFSETQ. CDR3 length equals 13 residues. V lost 4 bases and J 2 bases, leaving 6 bases between the germline ends. The CDR3 region is CASSALNTGELFF. CDR3 bases: TGCGCCAGCAGCGCACTAAACACCGGGGAGCTGTTTTTT.

CDR3 DNA sequence: TGTGCCAGCAGCGTGACTTTGAACACTGAAGCTTTCTTT. Amino acid sequence: CASSVTLNTEAFF. This rearrangement joins TRBV5-5 to TRBJ1-1, with no clear D. The CDR3 covers 13 residues. The germline V gene has CDR1 SGHKS and CDR2 YYEKEE (reference sequence). The V and J ends lost 4 bases and 0 bases respectively, with 7 bases between them. The entire variable domain, with the rest obtained from reference TRBV5-5 and TRBJ1-1, is as follows: DAGVTQSPTHLIKTRGQQVTLRCSPISGHKSVSWYQQVLGQGPQFIFQYYEKEERGRGNFPDRFSARQFPNYSSELNVNALLLGDSALYLCASSVTLNTEAFFGQGTRLTVV.

The gene calls are TRBV5-1 and TRBJ2-3; D is ambiguous. Germline CDR1 reads SGHRS; CDR2 reads YFSETQ. The V and J ends lost 0 bases and 5 bases respectively, with 1 base between them. The CDR3 runs to 11 residues. The CDR3 DNA is TGCGCCAGCAGCTTGGTAGATACGCAGTATTTT. Translation gives CASSLVDTQYF.

This chain links TRBV14 with TRBJ1-1; 7 bases fit TRBD1. The germline V gene has CDR1 SGHDN and CDR2 FVKESK. The CDR3 loop spans 15 amino acids. V lost 3 bases and J lost 4; bases outside the gene matches: 8. This CDR3 reads CASSQDHRGRTEAFF. The CDR3 DNA reads TGTGCCAGCAGCCAGGACCACAGGGGTCGCACTGAAGCTTTCTTT.

The chain is built from TRBV18 and TRBJ1-4, with a weak D call TRBD1 (5 bases). CDR3 size: 14 residues. V was pared by 4 bases and J by 8 bases, with 14 bases between. CDR1 is KGHSH and CDR2 is LQKENI in the germline V gene. CDR3 in DNA: TGTGCCAGCTCACAAGGATATTCAGGGGAAAAACTGTTTTTT. Its protein product is CASSQGYSGEKLFF.

The chain is built from TRBV7-6 and TRBJ2-1; no definite D call. Germline lookup yields CDR1 SGHVS and CDR2 FNYEAQ. This CDR3 contains 15 residues. With 5 bases removed from V and 7 bases from J, the gap between germline ends came to 18 bases. This CDR3 is CASSPIWAVGNEQFF. The CDR3 DNA sequence: TGTGCCAGCAGCCCTATTTGGGCCGTTGGGAATGAGCAGTTCTTC.

The chain uses TRBV5-6 and TRBJ1-2, with D perhaps TRBD1 (5 bases). The germline V and J ends were trimmed by 4 bases and 8 bases, with 15 bases remaining between them. Germline CDR1 and CDR2: SGHDT and YYEEEE. This CDR3 has 13 residues. The CDR3 is CASSHIQTEGYTF. The CDR3 nucleotides are TGTGCCAGCAGCCACATCCAGACAGAAGGCTACACCTTC. The variable domain in full, with the rest retrieved from reference TRBV5-6 and TRBJ1-2, is DAGVTQSPTHLIKTRGQQVTLRCSPKSGHDTVSWYQQALGQGPQFIFQYYEEEERQRGNFPDRFSGHQFPNYSSELNVNALLLGDSALYLCASSHIQTEGYTFGSGTRLTVV.

The rearrangement uses TRBV3-1 (or the pseudogene TRBV3-2) and TRBJ2-3; possibly TRBD2 for D (5 bases). CDR1 is LGHDT, CDR2 YNNKEL, per germline (reference sequence). This CDR3 region has 16 residues. The ends were cut back, 4 bases at V and 4 bases at J, with 18 bases in the middle. The CDR3 region has the DNA TGTGCCAGCAGCCGCTTTAAGGCGAGGGCGGCAGATACGCAGTATTTT. The encoded protein is CASSRFKARAADTQYF.

The chain combines TRBV7-8 with TRBJ2-2; no clear D. This CDR3 has 12 amino acids. Trimming stripped 5 bases from V and 3 bases from J, with 4 bases between. Germline loops: CDR1 SGHVS, CDR2 FQNEAQ. CDR3 amino acids: CASSPDTGELFF. As DNA, the CDR3 is TGTGCCAGCAGCCCTGACACCGGGGAGCTGTTTTTT.

V is TRBV28 and J is TRBJ1-1; D remains unclear. V lost 3 bases to trimming and J lost 6 bases, with 11 bases between them. The CDR3 is made up of 13 amino acids. In germline, CDR1 is MDHEN, CDR2 SYDVKM. CDR3 in amino acids: CASSFVADPEAFF. CDR3 in DNA: TGTGCCAGCAGTTTCGTGGCAGATCCTGAAGCTTTCTTT.

CDR3 sequence: CASSHPTGLAGDRTDTQYF. The CDR3 bases are TGTGCCAGCAGCCACCCAACCGGACTAGCGGGAGATCGGACAGATACGCAGTATTTT. The V and J genes are TRBV11-2 and TRBJ2-3; 13 bases are a match to TRBD2. This CDR3 is 19 amino acids long. V gave up 5 bases and J gave up 3 bases; unmatched junction bases: 14. Germline CDR1 SGHAT, CDR2 FQNNGV.

The gene calls are TRBV29-1 and TRBJ2-6; D call uncertain. Germline values: CDR1 SQVTM, CDR2 ANQGSEA. V gave up 1 base and J gave up 1 base, with 8 bases separating them. CDR3 length equals 15 residues. DNA of the CDR3: TGCAGCGTTGAAGGGGGTGGTTCTGGGGCCAACGTCCTGACTTTC. This sequence encodes CSVEGGGSGANVLTF. Drawing the rest from reference TRBV29-1 and TRBJ2-6, the complete variable domain is SAVISQKPSRDICQRGTSLTIQCQVDSQVTMMFWYRQQPGQSLTLIATANQGSEATYESGFVIDKFPISRPNLTFSTLTVSNMSPEDSSIYLCSVEGGGSGANVLTFGAGSRLTVL.

The rearrangement joins TRBV4-1 to TRBJ2-3; D remains ambiguous. The CDR3 loop spans 11 amino acids. Germline loops: CDR1 MGHRA, CDR2 YSYEKL. Trimming took 3 bases from V and 4 from J, leaving 2 bases between them. Written as DNA, the CDR3 is TGCGCCAGCAGCCAGGCAGATACGCAGTATTTT. It translates to CASSQADTQYF.

A single count supports this clone. The rearrangement joins TRBV5-1 to TRBJ1-4; TRBD1 aligns across 10 bases. CDR3 length: 15 amino acids. Germline-derived CDR1 and CDR2 are SGHRS and YFSETQ. V lost 3 bases, J lost 4 bases, and 3 bases stayed unmatched. CDR3 residues: CASSWGQGSNEKLFF. The CDR3 DNA follows: TGCGCCAGCAGCTGGGGACAGGGGAGTAATGAAAAACTGTTTTTT.

This rearrangement joins TRBV28 to TRBJ2-3; 9 bases are shared with TRBD2. Germline CDR1 is MDHEN and CDR2 is SYDVKM. This CDR3 is 15 amino acids long. V dropped 5 bases and J dropped 2; count of bases not matched to a gene: 5. The CDR3 spells CASSPSGVLTDTQYF. CDR3 DNA: TGTGCCAGCAGTCCTAGCGGGGTTCTCACAGATACGCAGTATTTT.

This clone was detected only a few times. The rearrangement links TRBV6-1 to TRBJ2-7; 8 nucleotides align to TRBD2. V trimming: 1 base; J trimming: 3 bases; junction bases outside the gene matches: 2. The germline gives CDR1 MNHNS, CDR2 SASEGT. There are 14 residues in the CDR3. In DNA form, the CDR3 reads TGTGCCAGCAGTGAAGACGGGGGGGGCTACGAGCAGTACTTC. The encoded protein is CASSEDGGGYEQYF.

The rearrangement uses TRBV5-1 and TRBJ2-5; the D gene could be TRBD1 or TRBD2 (5 bases each). The CDR3 spans 15 residues. The V end lost 3 bases, the J end lost 5 bases, and 17 bases lay between the germline ends. Germline-derived CDR1 and CDR2 are SGHRS and YFSETQ. CDR3 amino acids: CASSSSMGVGETQYF. The CDR3 DNA reads as TGCGCCAGCAGCTCTAGCATGGGGGTCGGGGAGACCCAGTACTTC.

The chain couples TRBV11-2 to TRBJ1-1; 7 positions agree with TRBD1. V was clipped by 4 bases and J by 4 bases; unmatched bases: 12. Germline values: CDR1 SGHAT, CDR2 FQNNGV. This CDR3 contains 16 residues. In DNA, the CDR3 is TGTGCCAGCAGCTCCCCGAACAGGGGTGGGGTCACTGAAGCTTTCTTT. As protein: CASSSPNRGGVTEAFF.

The V gene is TRBV2, the J gene TRBJ2-2; 7 nucleotides match TRBD1. The V gene end was trimmed by 5 bases and the J gene end by 6 bases; junction bases not matched to a gene: 3. The CDR3 is made up of 13 amino acids. CDR1 is SNHLY, CDR2 FYNNEI, per germline. CDR3 DNA: TGTGCCAGCAGTCTCCAGGGGGCCGGGGAGCTGTTTTTT. This codes for CASSLQGAGELFF. Full variable domain (outside the CDR3, taken from reference TRBV2 and TRBJ2-2): EPEVTQTPSHQVTQMGQEVILRCVPISNHLYFYWYRQILGQKVEFLVSFYNNEISEKSEIFDDQFSVERPDGSNFTLKIRSTKLEDSAMYFCASSLQGAGELFFGEGSRLTVL.

This clone showed up just once. This chain connects TRBV7-2 to TRBJ2-3, with 15 nucleotides matching TRBD2. The CDR3 spans 17 residues. Germline V gene sequence: CDR1 SGHTA, CDR2 FQGNSA. After removal of 2 bases from V and 5 bases from J, the junction contained 5 bases not matched to a gene. The CDR3 loop is CASSLRTSGRGRDTQYF. Here the CDR3 DNA reads TGTGCCAGCAGCTTAAGGACTAGCGGGAGGGGGCGAGATACGCAGTATTTT.

The chain has TRBV19 and TRBJ1-2, with TRBD1 matching 7 bases. There are 16 residues in the CDR3. Germline V gene data show CDR1 as LNHDA and CDR2 as SQIVND (reference sequence). The ends lost 6 bases at V and 1 base at J; junction bases unmatched: 11. CDR3 sequence: CASRKGAASLNYGYTF. The CDR3 coding sequence is TGTGCCAGTAGGAAGGGGGCCGCCTCCCTTAACTATGGCTACACCTTC.

This chain links TRBV12-3 or TRBV12-4 with TRBJ1-1; no definite D call. The CDR3 contains 13 residues. The V end was cut by 5 bases, the J end by 2 bases, with 9 bases between. CDR3: CASSLASNTEAFF. CDR3 DNA sequence: TGTGCCAGCAGTCTCGCCAGTAACACTGAAGCTTTCTTT.

The V call is TRBV7-9, the J call TRBJ1-1; D perhaps matches TRBD1 (5 bases). Germline lookup yields CDR1 SEHNR and CDR2 FQNEAQ (reference sequence). CDR3 length: 15 amino acids. The ends were cut back, 4 bases at V and 1 base at J, with 13 bases in the middle. The CDR3 region is CASSSSGQGNTEAFF. CDR3 nucleotides: TGTGCCAGCAGCTCGAGTGGGCAGGGGAACACTGAAGCTTTCTTT.

V gene TRBV10-2 combines with J gene TRBJ2-3; D remains unclear. CDR3 length: 11 residues. Trimming took 6 bases from V and 2 from J, leaving 3 bases between them. Germline assignment: CDR1 WSHSY and CDR2 SAAADI. As DNA, the CDR3 is TGCGCCAGCAGACCCACAGATACGCAGTATTTT. Translation gives CASRPTDTQYF.

The chain links TRBV6-1 to TRBJ1-3; D possibly corresponds to TRBD1 (5 bases). From germline, CDR1 is MNHNS and CDR2 SASEGT. The CDR3 totals 19 residues. V lost 3 bases and J lost 0, with 21 bases in between. The CDR3 region has the DNA TGTGCCAGCAGTGACGTAGGGCGAGCGACAGCCAACTCTGGAAACACCATATATTTT. This gives the protein CASSDVGRATANSGNTIYF.